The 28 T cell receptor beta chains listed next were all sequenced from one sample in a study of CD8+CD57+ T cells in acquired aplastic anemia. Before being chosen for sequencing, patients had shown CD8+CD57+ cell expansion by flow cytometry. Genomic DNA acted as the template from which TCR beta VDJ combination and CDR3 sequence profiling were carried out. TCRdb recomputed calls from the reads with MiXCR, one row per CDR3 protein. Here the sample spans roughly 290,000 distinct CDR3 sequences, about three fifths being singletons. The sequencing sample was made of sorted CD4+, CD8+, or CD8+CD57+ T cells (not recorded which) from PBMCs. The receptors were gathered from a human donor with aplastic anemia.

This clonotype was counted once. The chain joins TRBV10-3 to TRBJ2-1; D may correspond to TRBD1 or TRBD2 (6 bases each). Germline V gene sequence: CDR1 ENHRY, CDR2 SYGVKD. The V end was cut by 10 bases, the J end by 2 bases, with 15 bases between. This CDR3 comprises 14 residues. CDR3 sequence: CATQGGPTYNEQFF. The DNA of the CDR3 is TGTGCCACCCAAGGGGGGCCCACCTACAATGAGCAGTTCTTC.

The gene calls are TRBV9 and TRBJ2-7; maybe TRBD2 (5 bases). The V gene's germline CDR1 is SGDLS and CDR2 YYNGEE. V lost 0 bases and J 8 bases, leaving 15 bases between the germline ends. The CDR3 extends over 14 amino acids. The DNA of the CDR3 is TGTGCCAGCAGCGTAGATTTAGGCTCGGGAAAGCAGTACTTC. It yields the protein CASSVDLGSGKQYF.

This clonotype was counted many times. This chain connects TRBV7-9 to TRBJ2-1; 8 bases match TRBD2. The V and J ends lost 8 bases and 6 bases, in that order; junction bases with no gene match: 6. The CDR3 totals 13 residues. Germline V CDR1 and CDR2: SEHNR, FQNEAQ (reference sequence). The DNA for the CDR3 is TGTGCCAGCCAAGCGGGAGAGGGCAATGAGCAGTTCTTC. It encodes CASQAGEGNEQFF.

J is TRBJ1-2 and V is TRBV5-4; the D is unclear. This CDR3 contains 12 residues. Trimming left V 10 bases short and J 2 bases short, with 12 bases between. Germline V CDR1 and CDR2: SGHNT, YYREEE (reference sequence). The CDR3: CAYGEGNYGYTF. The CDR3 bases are TGTGCCTACGGGGAGGGAAACTATGGCTACACCTTC.

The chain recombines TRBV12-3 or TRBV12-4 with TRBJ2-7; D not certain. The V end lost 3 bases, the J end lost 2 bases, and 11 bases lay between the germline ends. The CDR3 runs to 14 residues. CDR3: CASSFWKSPYEQYF. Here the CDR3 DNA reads TGTGCCAGCAGTTTCTGGAAATCTCCCTACGAGCAGTACTTC.

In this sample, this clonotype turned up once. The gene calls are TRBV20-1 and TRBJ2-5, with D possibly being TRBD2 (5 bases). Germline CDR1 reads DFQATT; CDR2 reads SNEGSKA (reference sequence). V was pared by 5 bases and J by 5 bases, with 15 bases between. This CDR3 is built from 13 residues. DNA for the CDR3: TGCAGTGCTGTAGGGAGCTCCTACGAGACCCAGTACTTC. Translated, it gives CSAVGSSYETQYF.

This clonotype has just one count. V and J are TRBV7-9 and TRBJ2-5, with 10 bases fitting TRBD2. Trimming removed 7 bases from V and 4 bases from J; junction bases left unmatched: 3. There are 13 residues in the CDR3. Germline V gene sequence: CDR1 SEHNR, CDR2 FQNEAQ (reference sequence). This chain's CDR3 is CASILAGAETQYF. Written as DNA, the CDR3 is TGTGCCAGCATCCTAGCGGGGGCAGAGACCCAGTACTTC.

The CDR3, as DNA: TGCGCCAGCAGTAGGCAGAGCTTATACGAGCAGTACTTC. Translation gives CASSRQSLYEQYF. The V and J genes are TRBV10-2 and TRBJ2-7, with no clear D. The V gene's germline CDR1 is WSHSY and CDR2 SAAADI. V was trimmed by 5 bases and J by 4 bases, leaving 12 bases between them. This CDR3 is built from 13 residues.

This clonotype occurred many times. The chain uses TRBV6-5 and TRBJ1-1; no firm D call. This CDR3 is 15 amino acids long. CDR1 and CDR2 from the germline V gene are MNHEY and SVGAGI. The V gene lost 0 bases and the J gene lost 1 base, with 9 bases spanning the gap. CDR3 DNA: TGTGCCAGCAGTTACTCGATCAGCCCGAACACTGAAGCTTTCTTT. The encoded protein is CASSYSISPNTEAFF.

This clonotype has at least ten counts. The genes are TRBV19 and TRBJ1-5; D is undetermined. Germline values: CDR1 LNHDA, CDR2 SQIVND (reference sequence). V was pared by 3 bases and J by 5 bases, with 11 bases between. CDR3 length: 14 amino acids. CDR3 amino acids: CASSIVGIHQPQHF. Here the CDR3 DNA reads TGTGCCAGTAGTATTGTTGGGATTCATCAGCCCCAGCATTTT.

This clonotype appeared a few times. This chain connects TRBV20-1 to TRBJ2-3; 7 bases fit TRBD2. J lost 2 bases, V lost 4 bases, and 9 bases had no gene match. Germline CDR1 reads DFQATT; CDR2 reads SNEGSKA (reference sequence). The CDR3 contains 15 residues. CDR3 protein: CSANLREGVTDTQYF. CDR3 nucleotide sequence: TGCAGTGCTAACTTGAGGGAGGGAGTCACAGATACGCAGTATTTT.

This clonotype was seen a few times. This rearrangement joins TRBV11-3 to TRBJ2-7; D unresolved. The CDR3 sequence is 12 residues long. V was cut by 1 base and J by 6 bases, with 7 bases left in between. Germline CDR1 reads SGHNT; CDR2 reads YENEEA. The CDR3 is CASSLVPGEQYF. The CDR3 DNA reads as TGTGCCAGCAGCTTAGTCCCAGGCGAGCAGTACTTC.

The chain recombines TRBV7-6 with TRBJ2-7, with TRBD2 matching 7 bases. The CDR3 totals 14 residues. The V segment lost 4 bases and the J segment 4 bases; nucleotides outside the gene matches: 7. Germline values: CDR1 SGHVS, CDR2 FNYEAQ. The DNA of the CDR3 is TGTGCCAGCAGCTCCGGTCCGGGGGGATACGAGCAGTACTTC. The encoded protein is CASSSGPGGYEQYF.

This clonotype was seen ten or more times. The DNA for the CDR3 is TGTGCCATCCAGGGAACGAACACTGAAGCTTTCTTT. Its protein product is CAIQGTNTEAFF. The rearrangement joins TRBV10-3 to TRBJ1-1; a weak D match, TRBD1 (5 bases). The CDR3 spans 12 residues. Trimming left V 8 bases short and J 1 base short, with 8 bases between. CDR1 is ENHRY and CDR2 is SYGVKD in the germline V gene.

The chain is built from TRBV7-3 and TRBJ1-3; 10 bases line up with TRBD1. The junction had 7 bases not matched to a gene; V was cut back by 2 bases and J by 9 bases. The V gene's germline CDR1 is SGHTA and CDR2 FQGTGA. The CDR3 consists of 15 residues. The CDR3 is CASSLGQGDASTIYF. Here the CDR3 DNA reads TGTGCCAGCAGCTTAGGACAGGGGGATGCGAGCACCATATATTTT.

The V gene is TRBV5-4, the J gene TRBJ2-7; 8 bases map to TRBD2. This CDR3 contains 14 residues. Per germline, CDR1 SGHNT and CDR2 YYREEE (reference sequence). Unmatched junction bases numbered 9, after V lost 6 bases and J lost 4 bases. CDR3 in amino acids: CASIPSGGRYEQYF. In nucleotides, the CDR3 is TGTGCCAGCATCCCGTCGGGGGGGCGATACGAGCAGTACTTC.

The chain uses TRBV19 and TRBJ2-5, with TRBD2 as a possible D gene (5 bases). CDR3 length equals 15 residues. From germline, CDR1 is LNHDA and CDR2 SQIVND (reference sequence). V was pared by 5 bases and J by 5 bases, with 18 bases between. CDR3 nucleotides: TGTGCCAGTAGTGAGGGCCTTGGTCCCGGGGAGACCCAGTACTTC. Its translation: CASSEGLGPGETQYF.

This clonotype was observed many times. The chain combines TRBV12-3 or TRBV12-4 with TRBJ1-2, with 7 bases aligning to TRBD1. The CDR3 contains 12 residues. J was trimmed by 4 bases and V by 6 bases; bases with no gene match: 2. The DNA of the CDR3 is TGTGCCAGCAGCAGGACAGGCTATGGCTACACCTTC. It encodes CASSRTGYGYTF.

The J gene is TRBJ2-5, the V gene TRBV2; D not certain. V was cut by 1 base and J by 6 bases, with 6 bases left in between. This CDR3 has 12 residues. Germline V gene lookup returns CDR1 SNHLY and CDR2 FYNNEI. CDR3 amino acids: CASSEGVKTQYF. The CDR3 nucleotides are TGTGCCAGCAGTGAAGGGGTGAAGACCCAGTACTTC.

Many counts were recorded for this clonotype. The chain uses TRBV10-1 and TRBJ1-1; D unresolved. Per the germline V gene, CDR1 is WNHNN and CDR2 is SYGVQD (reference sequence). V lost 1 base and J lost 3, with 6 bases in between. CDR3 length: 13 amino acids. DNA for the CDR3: TGCGCCAGCAGTGAGTTTGGTGACACTGAAGCTTTCTTT. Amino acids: CASSEFGDTEAFF.

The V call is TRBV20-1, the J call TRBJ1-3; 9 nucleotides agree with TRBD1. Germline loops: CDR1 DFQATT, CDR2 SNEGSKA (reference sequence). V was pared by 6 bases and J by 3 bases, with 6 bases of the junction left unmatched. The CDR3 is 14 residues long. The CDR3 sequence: CSARDRVIGNTIYF. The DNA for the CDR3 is TGCAGTGCCCGGGACAGGGTTATTGGAAACACCATATATTTT.

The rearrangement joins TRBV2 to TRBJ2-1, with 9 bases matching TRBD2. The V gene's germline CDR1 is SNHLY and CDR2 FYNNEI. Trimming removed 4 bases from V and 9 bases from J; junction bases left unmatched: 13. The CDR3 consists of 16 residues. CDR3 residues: CASSARRGGWLSEQFF. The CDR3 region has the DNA TGTGCCAGCAGTGCTCGGCGGGGGGGCTGGCTGTCTGAGCAGTTCTTC. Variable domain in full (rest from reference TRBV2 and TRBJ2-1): EPEVTQTPSHQVTQMGQEVILRCVPISNHLYFYWYRQILGQKVEFLVSFYNNEISEKSEIFDDQFSVERPDGSNFTLKIRSTKLEDSAMYFCASSARRGGWLSEQFFGPGTRLTVL.

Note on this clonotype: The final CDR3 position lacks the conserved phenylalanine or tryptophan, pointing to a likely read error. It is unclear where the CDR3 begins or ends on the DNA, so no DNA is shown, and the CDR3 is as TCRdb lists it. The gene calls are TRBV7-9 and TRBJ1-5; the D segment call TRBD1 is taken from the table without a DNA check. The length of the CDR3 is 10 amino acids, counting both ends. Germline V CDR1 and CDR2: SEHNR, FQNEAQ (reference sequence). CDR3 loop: CASSLALFGI.

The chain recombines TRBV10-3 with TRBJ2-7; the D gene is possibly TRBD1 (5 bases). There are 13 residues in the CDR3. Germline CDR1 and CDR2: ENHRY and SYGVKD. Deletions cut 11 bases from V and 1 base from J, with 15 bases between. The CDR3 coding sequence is TGTGCCGCCCGAAGCGCAGGGTCCTACGAGCAGTACTTC. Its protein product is CAARSAGSYEQYF.

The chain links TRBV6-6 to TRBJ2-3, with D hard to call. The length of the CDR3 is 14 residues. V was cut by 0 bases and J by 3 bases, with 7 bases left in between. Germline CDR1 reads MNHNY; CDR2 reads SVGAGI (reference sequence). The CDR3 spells CASSYSEETDTQYF. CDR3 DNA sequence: TGTGCCAGCAGTTACTCGGAAGAAACAGATACGCAGTATTTT.

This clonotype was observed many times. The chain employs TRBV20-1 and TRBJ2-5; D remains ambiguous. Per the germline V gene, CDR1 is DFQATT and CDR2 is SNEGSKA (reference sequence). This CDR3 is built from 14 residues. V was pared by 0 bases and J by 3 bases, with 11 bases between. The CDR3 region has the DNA TGCAGTGCTAGAGATCCCAGGATTGAAGAGACCCAGTACTTC. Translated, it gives CSARDPRIEETQYF.

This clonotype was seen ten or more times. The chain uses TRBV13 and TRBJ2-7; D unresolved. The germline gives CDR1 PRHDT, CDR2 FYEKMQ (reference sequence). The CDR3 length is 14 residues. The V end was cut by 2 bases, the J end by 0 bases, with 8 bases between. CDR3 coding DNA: TGTGCCAGCAGCTTATTTGTCAGCTCCTACGAGCAGTACTTC. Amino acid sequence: CASSLFVSSYEQYF.

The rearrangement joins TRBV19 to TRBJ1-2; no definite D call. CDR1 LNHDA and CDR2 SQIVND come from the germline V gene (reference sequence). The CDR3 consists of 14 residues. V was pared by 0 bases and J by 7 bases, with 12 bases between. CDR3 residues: CASSIDPRIAGYTF. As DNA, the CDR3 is TGTGCCAGTAGTATAGATCCCCGAATAGCTGGCTACACCTTC. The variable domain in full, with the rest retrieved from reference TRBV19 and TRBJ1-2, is DGGITQSPKYLFRKEGQNVTLSCEQNLNHDAMYWYRQDPGQGLRLIYYSQIVNDFQKGDIAEGYSVSREKKESFPLTVTSAQKNPTAFYLCASSIDPRIAGYTFGSGTRLTVV.